This T cell receptor (beta chain) emerged from a study of immune cell composition in non-small cell lung cancer. The study's findings and limits: Squamous lung tumours showed higher top 10 clone scores and clonality than adenocarcinomas.

The CDR3 has 15 amino acids. Germline CDR1 reads MDHEN; CDR2 reads SYDVKM. The V and J ends lost 5 bases and 6 bases, in that order; junction bases with no gene match: 10. Data came from immunoSEQ multiplex PCR; TCRdb stores just in-frame clones and leaves some out. The table lists around 3,700 clones, around 62% of them singletons. Regarding this clone: Its specificity is unknown.

The chain employs TRBV28 and TRBJ1-5, with TRBD1 identical over 7 bases. Source material: lung tumor tissue. The receptor's source is a human donor with non-small cell lung cancer. DNA of the CDR3: TGTGCCAGCAGTCAGGGGGGATCAGGGAGTCAGCCCCAGCATTTT. Its translation is CASSQGGSGSQPQHF.